The clone carrying this T cell receptor (beta chain) was detected only a few times. No antigen is known for it. The data stem from a study of blood T cells in healthy people across ages. Notes on the study in general: Age showed a roughly linear inverse relationship with TCR beta diversity per million T cells. Diversity estimated from one million T cells was considered an underestimate.

Using a J-beta primer mix together with a sample-barcoded 5' primer, a second PCR was run for roughly 6 to 12 cycles. TCRdb reprocessed the 5' RACE reads with MiXCR, giving one entry per CDR3 protein. This sample carries 1.5 million or so distinct CDR3 sequences, under 55% of them seen once, and the ten largest clones take around 4%. Germline V CDR1 and CDR2: SGHDN, FVKESK. The ends lost 0 bases at V and 7 bases at J; junction bases unmatched: 14. The CDR3 loop spans 17 amino acids. Sequencing was done on a sample of blood. The sequence derives from a woman aged 18-29 years in good health. V gene TRBV14 combines with J gene TRBJ1-2; 7 nucleotides align to TRBD1. The CDR3 DNA follows: TGTGCCAGCAGCCAAGACCAAACAGGGGTCGGCGGTGGTGGCTACACCTTC. This gives the protein CASSQDQTGVGGGGYTF.